The 23 T cell receptor beta chains presented below share a single source sample, sequenced in a study of blood T cell repertoires in COVID-19. The data were produced by immunoSEQ multiplex PCR, yet TCRdb's version contains in-frame clones alone and is incomplete. The repertoire holds hundreds of thousands of clones, with about four fifths as singletons. Input material: peripheral blood. The receptors here all came from a woman between 50 and 59 years old with acute or convalescent COVID-19.

This clone has just one count. The chain joins TRBV5-1 to TRBJ2-7; 11 bases are a match to TRBD1. Germline V gives CDR1 SGHRS, CDR2 YFSETQ. V lost 3 bases and J lost 8; bases outside the gene matches: 7. The CDR3 runs to 14 residues. CDR3 DNA: TGCGCCAGCAGCTCCCGGACAGGGGGCTTTAAGCAGTACTTC. As protein: CASSSRTGGFKQYF. Complete variable domain (other parts from reference TRBV5-1 and TRBJ2-7): KAGVTQTPRYLIKTRGQQVTLSCSPISGHRSVSWYQQTPGQGLQFLFEYFSETQRNKGNFPGRFSGRQFSNSRSEMNVSTLELGDSALYLCASSSRTGGFKQYFGPGTRLTVT.

The chain employs TRBV6-2 or TRBV6-3 and TRBJ2-7, with 10 bases identical to TRBD2. V lost 2 bases to trimming and J lost 7 bases; unmatched junction nucleotides: 8. Per the germline V gene, CDR1 is MNHEY and CDR2 is SVGEGT. The CDR3 runs to 15 residues. The CDR3 nucleotides are TGTGCCAGCAGTTACCCAGCGGGAGGGGCGTTTGAGCAGTACTTC. Amino acid sequence: CASSYPAGGAFEQYF.

This clone showed up just a few times. The rearrangement links TRBV5-6 to TRBJ1-6; a possible D gene is TRBD1 (5 bases). Germline V gives CDR1 SGHDT, CDR2 YYEEEE. V shed 3 bases and J shed 4 bases, with 11 bases lying between them. This CDR3 is 15 amino acids long. CDR3 amino acids: CASSSDGGYNSPLHF. In DNA form, the CDR3 reads TGTGCCAGCAGCTCGGACGGGGGATATAATTCACCCCTCCACTTT.

The chain carries TRBV12-3 or TRBV12-4 and TRBJ1-6; maybe TRBD1 (5 bases). V was trimmed by 3 bases and J by 10 bases, leaving 7 bases between them. This CDR3 is built from 12 residues. In DNA, the CDR3 is TGTGCCAGCAGTTTGAAGGGGTCACCCCTCCACTTT. Residues: CASSLKGSPLHF.

V gene TRBV6-5 combines with J gene TRBJ2-7; 7 positions match TRBD1. CDR1 and CDR2 from the germline V gene are MNHEY and SVGAGI. The CDR3 spans 14 residues. Unmatched junction bases numbered 8, after V lost 5 bases and J lost 4 bases. For the CDR3, the DNA is TGTGCCAGCAGTAATCTCCCGGGACAGTACGAGCAGTACTTC. Protein sequence: CASSNLPGQYEQYF.

On this clone itself: A junction end diverges from the germline sequence, so it may reflect a read error. V usage is TRBV28 and J usage is TRBJ2-7, with 7 nucleotides matching TRBD1. Germline lookup yields CDR1 MDHEN and CDR2 SYDVKM. The CDR3 is 12 amino acids. Here the CDR3 reads CATRGTGAFSVF. In nucleotides, the CDR3 is TGTGCCACCCGGGGAACAGGGGCCTTTTCGGTCTTC.

The J gene is TRBJ2-1, the V gene TRBV11-2; 12 bases are shared with TRBD2. CDR3 size: 16 residues. CDR1 is SGHAT, CDR2 FQNNGV, per germline. The J segment lost 6 bases and the V segment lost 5 bases, leaving 8 bases of the junction unmatched. The CDR3 is CASSTHPSGRANEQFF. The CDR3, as DNA: TGTGCCAGCAGCACTCATCCTAGCGGGAGGGCCAATGAGCAGTTCTTC.

About this clone: Within the sample, other DNA sequences also encode this same CDR3. The chain recombines TRBV27 with TRBJ1-2; tentatively, D is TRBD1 (5 bases). CDR3 length equals 15 residues. Germline V gives CDR1 MNHEY, CDR2 SMNVEV (reference sequence). V dropped 0 bases and J dropped 3 bases, with 11 bases sitting between them. The CDR3 region is CASSLSWGGDYGYTF. DNA of the CDR3: TGTGCCAGCAGTTTATCATGGGGGGGTGACTATGGCTACACCTTC.

V is TRBV21-1 and J is TRBJ2-7; the D call of TRBD2 is as the table states it, not checked on the DNA. TRBV21-1 counts as a pseudogene. This CDR3 is built from 15 residues. CDR3 sequence reads: CASSKGAAGNYEQYF. CDR3 in DNA: TGTGCCAGCAGCAAAGGGGCAGCGGGTAATTACGAGCAGTACTTC.

The table lists this clone with a few counts. This rearrangement joins TRBV2 to TRBJ1-5; TRBD1 is a possible D gene (6 bases). The CDR3 covers 13 residues. Per the germline V gene, CDR1 is SNHLY and CDR2 is FYNNEI. Trimming took 8 bases from V and 2 from J, leaving 10 bases between them. The CDR3 sequence is CASQRTGNQPQHF. The DNA for the CDR3 is TGTGCCAGCCAGAGGACAGGCAATCAGCCCCAGCATTTT.

V is TRBV14 and J is TRBJ2-1; no firm D call. This CDR3 spans 16 amino acids. Germline V CDR1 and CDR2: SGHDN, FVKESK. Between the trimmed V and J ends, which lost 0 bases and 0 bases, there was a span of 9 bases. The CDR3 DNA is TGTGCCAGCAGCCAAGATTGGCGGAGCTCCTACAATGAGCAGTTCTTC. Its translation is CASSQDWRSSYNEQFF.

This chain uses TRBV6-5 with TRBJ2-3; D not certain. The CDR3 extends over 12 amino acids. Germline V gives CDR1 MNHEY, CDR2 SVGAGI. V was cut by 4 bases and J by 2 bases, with 4 bases left in between. This CDR3 is CASSSFTDTQYF. Written as DNA, the CDR3 is TGTGCCAGCAGTTCCTTCACAGATACGCAGTATTTT.

The table lists this clone with a few counts. The rearrangement uses TRBV6-2 or TRBV6-3 and TRBJ2-5; 11 nucleotides align to TRBD2. The CDR3 totals 15 residues. Germline assignment: CDR1 MNHEY and CDR2 SVGEGT. V dropped 6 bases and J dropped 1; count of bases not matched to a gene: 4. DNA of the CDR3: TGTGCCAGCAGGCCTACTAGCGGGAGCCAAGAGACCCAGTACTTC. Protein product: CASRPTSGSQETQYF.

V usage is TRBV12-2 and J usage is TRBJ1-4. TRBV12-2 is tagged as a pseudogene. This CDR3 region has 11 residues. CDR3 protein: CASRHFVQLFF. For the CDR3, the DNA is TGTGCAAGTCGCCACTTCGTCCAACTGTTTTTT.

The chain couples TRBV6-5 to TRBJ1-4; possible D gene TRBD1, 5 bases. This CDR3 is 11 amino acids long. With 7 bases removed from V and 11 bases from J, the gap between germline ends came to 11 bases. CDR1 is MNHEY, CDR2 SVGAGI, per germline. The DNA of the CDR3 is TGTGCCAGCACCTGGAGGGACAAACTGTTTTTT. The encoded protein is CASTWRDKLFF.

V and J are TRBV6-4 and TRBJ1-5; no definite D call. The CDR3 runs to 14 residues. V lost 7 bases to trimming and J lost 2 bases, with 12 bases between them. Germline loops: CDR1 MRHNA, CDR2 SNTAGT. The CDR3 nucleotides read TGTGCCAGCACCATCGAGGGTCGCAATCAGCCCCAGCATTTT. It codes for CASTIEGRNQPQHF.

The chain employs TRBV7-3 and TRBJ2-1, with TRBD2 matching over 11 bases. Unmatched junction bases numbered 3, after V lost 1 base and J lost 10 bases. The CDR3 covers 14 residues. Germline lookup yields CDR1 SGHTA and CDR2 FQGTGA. CDR3 loop: CASSLIAGGAEQFF. CDR3 nucleotides: TGTGCCAGCAGCTTAATAGCGGGAGGGGCAGAGCAGTTCTTC. The full variable domain, completed using reference TRBV7-3 and TRBJ2-1, is GAGVSQTPSNKVTEKGKYVELRCDPISGHTALYWYRQSLGQGPEFLIYFQGTGAADDSGLPNDRFFAVRPEGSVSTLKIQRTERGDSAVYLCASSLIAGGAEQFFGPGTRLTVL.

The chain uses TRBV7-3 and TRBJ2-1; D unresolved. Trimming took 1 base from V and 6 from J, leaving 10 bases between them. The CDR3 loop spans 14 amino acids. Germline V gives CDR1 SGHTA, CDR2 FQGTGA. The CDR3 nucleotides read TGTGCCAGCAGCTTAATGGCTAGTAGCAATGAGCAGTTCTTC. This gives the protein CASSLMASSNEQFF. The full variable domain, in which reference TRBV7-3 and TRBJ2-1 provide the parts outside the CDR3, is GAGVSQTPSNKVTEKGKYVELRCDPISGHTALYWYRQSLGQGPEFLIYFQGTGAADDSGLPNDRFFAVRPEGSVSTLKIQRTERGDSAVYLCASSLMASSNEQFFGPGTRLTVL.

The rearrangement uses TRBV14 and TRBJ2-5; 9 bases fit TRBD1. The germline V gene has CDR1 SGHDN and CDR2 FVKESK. The length of the CDR3 is 15 residues. With V trimmed by 2 bases and J by 4 bases, 5 bases remained unmatched. The CDR3 nucleotides are TGTGCCAGCAGCCAATTACAGGGGGCTCGAGAGACCCAGTACTTC. It yields the protein CASSQLQGARETQYF.

The CDR3 DNA sequence: TGTGCCAGCAGTGCCGGGACAGGGGGCTTTAGCAATCAGCCCCAGCATTTT. This codes for CASSAGTGGFSNQPQHF. The chain recombines TRBV2 with TRBJ1-5, with 12 nucleotides matching TRBD1. The CDR3 is 17 residues long. From germline, CDR1 is SNHLY and CDR2 FYNNEI. Trimming at V came to 4 bases and at J to 0 bases, leaving 4 bases not matched to a gene.

This chain links TRBV20-1 with TRBJ2-2; D uncertain. V shed 3 bases and J shed 3 bases, with 8 bases lying between them. Germline lookup yields CDR1 DFQATT and CDR2 SNEGSKA (reference sequence). This CDR3 contains 13 residues. The CDR3 sequence is CSASKTDTGELFF. CDR3 nucleotides: TGCAGTGCTAGTAAAACTGACACCGGGGAGCTGTTTTTT.

This chain uses TRBV5-1 with TRBJ1-4; 7 bases fit TRBD1. The length of the CDR3 is 16 residues. The germline V gene has CDR1 SGHRS and CDR2 YFSETQ. With 1 base clipped from V and 3 bases from J, the junction kept 6 bases outside the gene matches. CDR3 residues: CASSLRPGGSNEKLFF. The CDR3 DNA sequence: TGCGCCAGCAGCTTGCGCCCAGGGGGTTCTAATGAAAAACTGTTTTTT.

This chain uses TRBV10-1 with TRBJ2-5, with 7 bases identical to TRBD2. The trim removed 4 bases at V and 5 bases at J, leaving 13 bases unmatched. The length of the CDR3 is 16 residues. CDR1 is WNHNN and CDR2 is SYGVQD in the germline V gene (reference sequence). The chain's CDR3 is CASSGSVFAGVETQYF. As DNA, the CDR3 is TGCGCCAGCAGTGGTTCTGTCTTCGCGGGAGTGGAGACCCAGTACTTC.